This TCR beta chain was recovered during a study of regulatory T cells in long-lasting Graves disease. Findings and limits, study-wide: Sharing of public clonotypes was greater in persistent patients (around 2,500) than in new patients (fewer than 1,000).

Sequencing libraries for TCR beta were prepared with iRepertoire HTBI primers and Arm-PCR of CDR3 regions. TCRdb independently ran MiXCR on the multiplex PCR reads; one entry per CDR3 protein. The sample contains 500,000 or so distinct CDR3 sequences, about 16% of which appear only once. Time point noted: newly diagnosed GD, antithyroid drugs for less than 3 months. Researchers made the TCR library from RNA that was extracted from PBMCs. This clonotype was recorded at least ten times. Antigen: not known. This same sample was also taken into another study, of T cells in Graves' hyperthyroidism and ophthalmopathy.

The source was peripheral blood mononuclear cells (PBMCs), collected at new diagnosis, from a patient treated with antithyroid drugs. This sequence originates from a woman aged 35 to 60 with Graves disease.

CDR3 coding DNA: TGTGCCATCAGCTCTCCCCAGGGCTATGGCTACACCTTC. Translation gives CAISSPQGYGYTF. The chain combines TRBV10-3 with TRBJ1-2; the D gene is possibly TRBD1 (5 bases). Germline V lookup: CDR1 ENHRY, CDR2 SYGVKD. The CDR3 runs 13 residues. Trimming took off 6 bases at V and 4 bases at J, with 12 bases between the two ends.